A selection of T cell receptor beta chains follows, all from one sample in a study of blood T cell repertoires in COVID-19. The method was immunoSEQ multiplex PCR; TCRdb's version includes in-frame clones alone and lacks a portion of them. The sample gives roughly 230,000 clones, approximately 85% of which show up once; around 0.67% is in the top ten. Sequencing used peripheral blood. These TCRs come from a human donor in a cohort sampled during active COVID-19. The CDR3 runs from the conserved cysteine through the conserved F or W. The D gene is left open where the match is weak. Clone size is shown for a subset of rows, as once, few, many or a class of expanded clone.

clone_size	v_call	d_call	j_call	cdr3_aa	cdr3_nt
NA	TRBV4-3	TRBD1	TRBJ2-5	CASSLSGTALETQYF	TGCGCCAGCAGCCTTTCCGGGACAGCCCTCGAGACCCAGTACTTC
NA	TRBV7-2	NA	TRBJ1-2	CASSLGRGYTF	TGTGCCAGCAGCTTAGGGCGGGGCTACACCTTC
NA	TRBV12-5	NA	TRBJ2-1	CASGNRFNEQFF	TGTGCTAGTGGTAACAGGTTTAATGAGCAGTTCTTC
NA	TRBV10-3	TRBD1	TRBJ2-3	CAISESGQALRTDTQYF	TGTGCCATCAGTGAGTCTGGACAGGCCCTGCGTACAGATACGCAGTATTTT
once	TRBV5-1	TRBD1	TRBJ2-7	CASSPGQGPPYEQYF	TGCGCCAGCAGCCCTGGACAGGGGCCACCCTACGAGCAGTACTTC
once	TRBV19	TRBD1	TRBJ1-6	CASSSGTGENYNSPLHF	TGTGCCAGTAGTTCCGGGACAGGGGAAAACTATAATTCACCCCTCCACTTT
NA	TRBV19	NA	TRBJ1-1	CASSIAVYRVAEAFF	TGTGCCAGTAGTATAGCCGTTTACAGGGTTGCTGAAGCTTTCTTT
NA	TRBV24-1	NA	TRBJ1-1	CATSAVGRTEAFF	TGTGCCACCAGTGCCGTGGGGCGGACTGAAGCTTTCTTT
NA	TRBV20-1	NA	TRBJ2-7	CSASAADPPRYEQYF	TGCAGTGCTAGTGCCGCAGACCCCCCTAGGTACGAGCAGTACTTC
NA	TRBV10-3	NA	TRBJ1-1	CAISEFPHGMNTEAFF	TGTGCCATCAGTGAGTTTCCTCACGGGATGAACACTGAAGCTTTCTTT
NA	TRBV29-1	NA	TRBJ1-2	CSVGGGTVNYGYTF	TGCAGCGTCGGGGGAGGAACGGTTAACTATGGCTACACCTTC
NA	TRBV11-3	NA	TRBJ2-5	CASSLGLGGRQETQYF	TGTGCCAGCAGCTTAGGTCTGGGGGGTCGCCAAGAGACCCAGTACTTC
NA	TRBV7-9	TRBD2	TRBJ2-7	CASSFTSGTYEQYF	TGTGCCAGCAGCTTCACTAGCGGAACCTACGAGCAGTACTTC
NA	TRBV9	NA	TRBJ1-3	CASSVSGRGSGNTIYF	TGTGCCAGCAGCGTATCAGGGAGGGGCTCTGGAAACACCATATATTTT
NA	TRBV4-3	TRBD1	TRBJ2-5	CASSQGTGGQETQYF	TGCGCCAGCAGCCAGGGAACAGGGGGCCAAGAGACCCAGTACTTC
NA	TRBV30	NA	TRBJ1-4	CAWSRQRNEKLFF	TGTGCCTGGAGTAGACAGCGAAATGAAAAACTGTTTTTT
NA	TRBV30	TRBD1	TRBJ1-5	CAWTGGQGDNQPQHF	TGTGCCTGGACCGGCGGGCAGGGGGACAATCAGCCCCAGCATTTT
NA	TRBV25-1	TRBD1	TRBJ2-7	CASSEAGTGSYEQYF	TGTGCCAGCAGTGAAGCCGGGACAGGGTCCTACGAGCAGTACTTC
NA	TRBV7-9	TRBD1	TRBJ1-2	CASSPRSRDRGNGYTF	TGTGCCAGCAGCCCCAGATCACGGGACAGGGGGAATGGCTACACCTTC
NA	TRBV20-1	NA	TRBJ1-1	CSASRGHQNTEAFF	TGCAGTGCCAGTCGGGGACACCAGAACACTGAAGCTTTCTTT
NA	TRBV4-3	NA	TRBJ2-7	CASSQDFNRVREQYF	TGCGCCAGCAGCCAAGATTTTAACAGGGTGCGCGAGCAGTACTTC
NA	TRBV5-1	TRBD1	TRBJ1-1	CATAPGGRSEAFF	TGCGCCACGGCGCCAGGGGGTCGCTCTGAAGCTTTCTTT
NA	TRBV2	TRBD1	TRBJ1-2	CASARGTGDWNGYTF	TGTGCCAGCGCGAGGGGGACAGGGGATTGGAATGGCTACACCTTC
NA	TRBV28	NA	TRBJ1-6	CASSKIQGYNSPLHF	TGTGCCAGCAGCAAGATACAGGGCTATAATTCACCCCTCCACTTT
once	TRBV2	NA	TRBJ1-5	CASRFDRFNQPQHF	TGTGCCAGCAGATTTGACAGATTCAATCAGCCCCAGCATTTT
NA	TRBV6-5	TRBD2	TRBJ2-5	CASSYHSGGSQETQYF	TGTGCCAGCAGTTACCATAGCGGGGGATCCCAAGAGACCCAGTACTTC
NA	TRBV28	NA	TRBJ1-1	CASSRRGALNTEAFF	TGTGCCAGCAGTCGTCGGGGGGCGTTGAACACTGAAGCTTTCTTT